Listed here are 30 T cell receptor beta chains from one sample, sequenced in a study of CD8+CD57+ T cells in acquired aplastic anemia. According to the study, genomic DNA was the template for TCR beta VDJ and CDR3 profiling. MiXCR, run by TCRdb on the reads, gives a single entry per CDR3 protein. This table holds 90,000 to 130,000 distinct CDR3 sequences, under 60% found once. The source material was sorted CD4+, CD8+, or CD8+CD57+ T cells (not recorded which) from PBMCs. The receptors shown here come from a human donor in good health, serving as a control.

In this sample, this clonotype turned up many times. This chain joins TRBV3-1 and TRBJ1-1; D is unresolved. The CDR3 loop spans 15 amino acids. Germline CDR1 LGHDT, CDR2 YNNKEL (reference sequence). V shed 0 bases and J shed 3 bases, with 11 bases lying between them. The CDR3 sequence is CASSQEKGGDTEAFF. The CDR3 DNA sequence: TGTGCCAGCAGCCAAGAAAAGGGTGGGGACACTGAAGCTTTCTTT. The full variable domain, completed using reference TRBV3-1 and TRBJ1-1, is DTAVSQTPKYLVTQMGNDKSIKCEQNLGHDTMYWYKQDSKKFLKIMFSYNNKELIINETVPNRFSPKSPDKAHLNLHINSLELGDSAVYFCASSQEKGGDTEAFFGQGTRLTVV.

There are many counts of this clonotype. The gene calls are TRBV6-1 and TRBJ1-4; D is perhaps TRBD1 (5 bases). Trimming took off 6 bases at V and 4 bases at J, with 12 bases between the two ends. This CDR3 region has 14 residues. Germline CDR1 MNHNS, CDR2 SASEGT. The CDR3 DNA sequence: TGTGCCAGCAGAGGGTGGCAGGGTAATGAAAAACTGTTTTTT. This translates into CASRGWQGNEKLFF.

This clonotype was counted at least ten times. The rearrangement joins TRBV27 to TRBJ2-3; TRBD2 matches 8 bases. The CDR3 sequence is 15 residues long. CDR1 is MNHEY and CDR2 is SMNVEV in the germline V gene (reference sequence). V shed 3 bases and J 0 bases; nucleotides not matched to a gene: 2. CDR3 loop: CASSFERGSTDTQYF. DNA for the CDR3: TGTGCCAGCAGTTTCGAGCGGGGGAGCACAGATACGCAGTATTTT.

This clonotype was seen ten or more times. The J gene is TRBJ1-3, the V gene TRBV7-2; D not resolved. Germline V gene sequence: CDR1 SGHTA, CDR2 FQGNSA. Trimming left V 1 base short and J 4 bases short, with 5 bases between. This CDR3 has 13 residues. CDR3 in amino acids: CASSLETGNTIYF. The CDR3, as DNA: TGTGCCAGCAGCTTAGAAACGGGAAACACCATATATTTT.

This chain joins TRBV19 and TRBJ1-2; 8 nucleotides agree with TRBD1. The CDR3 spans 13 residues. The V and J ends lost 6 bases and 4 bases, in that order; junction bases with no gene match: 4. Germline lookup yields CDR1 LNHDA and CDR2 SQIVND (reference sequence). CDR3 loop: CASRGDRIYGYTF. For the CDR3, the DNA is TGTGCCAGTAGAGGGGACAGGATCTATGGCTACACCTTC.

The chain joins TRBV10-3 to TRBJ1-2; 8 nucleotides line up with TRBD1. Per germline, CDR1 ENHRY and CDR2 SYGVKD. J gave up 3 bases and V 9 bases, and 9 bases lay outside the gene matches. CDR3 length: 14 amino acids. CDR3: CAIKGQGADYGYTF. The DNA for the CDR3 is TGTGCCATAAAGGGTCAGGGGGCGGACTATGGCTACACCTTC.

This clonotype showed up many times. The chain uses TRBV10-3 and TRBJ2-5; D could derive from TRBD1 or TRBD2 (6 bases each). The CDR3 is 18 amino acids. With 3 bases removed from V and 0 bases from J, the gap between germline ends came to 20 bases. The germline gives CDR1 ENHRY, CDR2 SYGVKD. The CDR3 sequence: CAISEGVWSGAYQETQYF. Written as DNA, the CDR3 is TGTGCCATCAGTGAAGGGGTTTGGTCGGGGGCTTACCAAGAGACCCAGTACTTC.

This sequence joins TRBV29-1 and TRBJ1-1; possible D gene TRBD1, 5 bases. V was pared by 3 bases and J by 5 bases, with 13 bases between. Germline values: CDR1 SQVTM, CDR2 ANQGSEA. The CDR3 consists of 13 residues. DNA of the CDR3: TGCAGCGTTGAGCAGGGCCTCAATACTGAAGCTTTCTTT. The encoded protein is CSVEQGLNTEAFF.

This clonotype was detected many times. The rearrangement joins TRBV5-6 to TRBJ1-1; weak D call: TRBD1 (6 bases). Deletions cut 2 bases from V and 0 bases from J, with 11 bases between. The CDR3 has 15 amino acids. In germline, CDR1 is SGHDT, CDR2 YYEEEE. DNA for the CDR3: TGTGCCAGCAGCTTAGGGGGAGATTTGAACACTGAAGCTTTCTTT. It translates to CASSLGGDLNTEAFF. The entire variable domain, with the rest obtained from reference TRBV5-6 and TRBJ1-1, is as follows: DAGVTQSPTHLIKTRGQQVTLRCSPKSGHDTVSWYQQALGQGPQFIFQYYEEEERQRGNFPDRFSGHQFPNYSSELNVNALLLGDSALYLCASSLGGDLNTEAFFGQGTRLTVV.

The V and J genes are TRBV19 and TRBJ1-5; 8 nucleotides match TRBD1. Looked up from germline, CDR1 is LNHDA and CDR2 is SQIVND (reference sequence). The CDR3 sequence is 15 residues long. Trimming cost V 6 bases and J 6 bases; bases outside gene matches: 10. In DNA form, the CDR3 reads TGTGCCAGTAGCCTGATCGGACAGGGACTTCAGCCCCAGCATTTT. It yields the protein CASSLIGQGLQPQHF.

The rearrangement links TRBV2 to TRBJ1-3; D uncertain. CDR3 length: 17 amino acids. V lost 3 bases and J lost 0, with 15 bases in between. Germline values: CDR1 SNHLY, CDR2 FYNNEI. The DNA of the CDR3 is TGTGCCAGCAGTGATCCCCCCACGGGGTTCTCTGGAAACACCATATATTTT. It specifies CASSDPPTGFSGNTIYF.

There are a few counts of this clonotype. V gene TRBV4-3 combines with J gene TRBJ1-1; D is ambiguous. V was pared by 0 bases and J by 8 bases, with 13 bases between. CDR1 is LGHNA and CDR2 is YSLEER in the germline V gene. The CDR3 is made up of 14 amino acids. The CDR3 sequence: CASSQEGSFSEAFF. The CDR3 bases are TGCGCCAGCAGCCAAGAGGGTTCATTTTCAGAAGCTTTCTTT.

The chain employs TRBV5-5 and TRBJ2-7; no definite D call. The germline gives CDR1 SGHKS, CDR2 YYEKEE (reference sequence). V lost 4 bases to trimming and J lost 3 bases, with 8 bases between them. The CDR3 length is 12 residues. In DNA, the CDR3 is TGTGCCAGCAGCCCGAGGAGCTACGAGCAGTACTTC. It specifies CASSPRSYEQYF.

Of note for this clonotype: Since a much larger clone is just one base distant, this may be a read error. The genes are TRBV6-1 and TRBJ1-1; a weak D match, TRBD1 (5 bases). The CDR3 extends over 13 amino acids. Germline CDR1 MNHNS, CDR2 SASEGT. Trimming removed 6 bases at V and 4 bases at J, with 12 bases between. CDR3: CASSIRGGTEAFF. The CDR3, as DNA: TGTGCCAGCAGCATAAGGGGTGGCACTGAAGCTTTCTTT.

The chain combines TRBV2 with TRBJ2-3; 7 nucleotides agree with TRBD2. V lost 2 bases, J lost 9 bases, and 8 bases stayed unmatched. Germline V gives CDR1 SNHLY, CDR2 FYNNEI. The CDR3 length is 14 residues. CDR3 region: CASSEPSGEGTQYF. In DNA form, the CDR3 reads TGTGCCAGCAGTGAACCCAGCGGGGAAGGGACGCAGTATTTT.

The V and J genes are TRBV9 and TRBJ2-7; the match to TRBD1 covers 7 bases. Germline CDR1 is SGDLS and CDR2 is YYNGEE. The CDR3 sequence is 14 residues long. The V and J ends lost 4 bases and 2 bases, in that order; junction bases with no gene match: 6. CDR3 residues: CASSSWTGPYEQYF. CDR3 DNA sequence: TGTGCCAGCAGCTCATGGACAGGACCCTACGAGCAGTACTTC. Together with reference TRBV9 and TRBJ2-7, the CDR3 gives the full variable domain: DSGVTQTPKHLITATGQRVTLRCSPRSGDLSVYWYQQSLDQGLQFLIQYYNGEERAKGNILERFSAQQFPDLHSELNLSSLELGDSALYFCASSSWTGPYEQYFGPGTRLTVT.

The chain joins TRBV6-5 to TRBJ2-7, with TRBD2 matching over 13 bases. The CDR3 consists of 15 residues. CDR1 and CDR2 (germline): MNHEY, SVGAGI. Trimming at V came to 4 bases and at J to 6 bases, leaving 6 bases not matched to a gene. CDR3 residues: CASSSPTSGRREQYF. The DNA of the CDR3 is TGTGCCAGCAGTTCCCCGACTAGCGGGAGGCGCGAGCAGTACTTC.

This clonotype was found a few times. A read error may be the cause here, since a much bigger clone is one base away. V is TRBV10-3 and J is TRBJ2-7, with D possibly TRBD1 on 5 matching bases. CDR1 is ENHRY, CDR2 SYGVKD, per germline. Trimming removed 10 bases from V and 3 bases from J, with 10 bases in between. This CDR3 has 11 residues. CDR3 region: CASFDSYEQYF. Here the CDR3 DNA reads TGTGCCAGCTTCGACAGCTACGAGCAGTACTTC.

The CDR3 region is CASSGQGRYEQYF. The CDR3 nucleotides read TGTGCCAGCAGCGGACAGGGGAGATACGAGCAGTACTTC. This sequence joins TRBV7-9 and TRBJ2-7; 9 nucleotides match TRBD1. CDR3 length equals 13 residues. Germline V gene sequence: CDR1 SEHNR, CDR2 FQNEAQ (reference sequence). Trimming took 5 bases from V and 4 from J; bases not matched to a gene: 3.

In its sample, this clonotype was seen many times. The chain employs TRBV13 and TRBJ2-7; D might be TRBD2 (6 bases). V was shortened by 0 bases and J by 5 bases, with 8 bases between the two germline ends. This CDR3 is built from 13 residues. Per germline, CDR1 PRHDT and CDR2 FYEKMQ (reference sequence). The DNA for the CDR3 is TGTGCCAGCAGCTTAGGACTAGCCCACGAGCAGTACTTC. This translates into CASSLGLAHEQYF.

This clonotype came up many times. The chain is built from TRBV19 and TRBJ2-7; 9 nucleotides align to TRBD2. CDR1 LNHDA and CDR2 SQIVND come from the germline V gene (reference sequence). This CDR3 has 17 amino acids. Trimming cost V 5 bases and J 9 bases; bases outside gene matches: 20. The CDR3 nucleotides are TGTGCCAGTAGTGGGGTCCTTCCGGGACTAGCTAGCGTCGGGCAGTACTTC. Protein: CASSGVLPGLASVGQYF.

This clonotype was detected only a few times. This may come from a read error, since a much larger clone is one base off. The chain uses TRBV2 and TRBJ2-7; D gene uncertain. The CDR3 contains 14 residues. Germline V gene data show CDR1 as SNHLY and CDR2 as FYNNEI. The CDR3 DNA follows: TGTGCCAGCAGCCCGGGCCCTACTTCCTACGAGCAGTGCTTC. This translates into CASSPGPTSYEQCF.

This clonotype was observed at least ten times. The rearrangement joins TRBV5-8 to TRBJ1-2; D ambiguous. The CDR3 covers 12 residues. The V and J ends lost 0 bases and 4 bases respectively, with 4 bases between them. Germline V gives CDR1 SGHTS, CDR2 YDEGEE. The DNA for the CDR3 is TGTGCCAGCAGCTTGGTCGCCTATGGCTACACCTTC. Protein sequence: CASSLVAYGYTF. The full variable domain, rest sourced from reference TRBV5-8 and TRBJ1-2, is EAGVTQSPTHLIKTRGQQATLRCSPISGHTSVYWYQQALGLGLQFLLWYDEGEERNRGNFPPRFSGRQFPNYSSELNVNALELEDSALYLCASSLVAYGYTFGSGTRLTVV.

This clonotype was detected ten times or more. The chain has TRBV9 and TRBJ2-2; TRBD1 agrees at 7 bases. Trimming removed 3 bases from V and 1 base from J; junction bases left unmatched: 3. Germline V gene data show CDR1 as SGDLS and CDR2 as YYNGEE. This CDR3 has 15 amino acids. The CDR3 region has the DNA TGTGCCAGCAGCGCCCGGACAGGGAACACCGGGGAGCTGTTTTTT. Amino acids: CASSARTGNTGELFF.

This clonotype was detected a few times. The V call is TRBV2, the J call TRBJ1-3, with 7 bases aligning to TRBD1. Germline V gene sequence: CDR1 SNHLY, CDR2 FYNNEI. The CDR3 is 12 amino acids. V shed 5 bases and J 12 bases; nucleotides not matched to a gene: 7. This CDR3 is CASSFDRASIYF. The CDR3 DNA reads TGTGCCAGCAGTTTCGACAGGGCCAGCATATATTTT.

The CDR3 region is CSAGDSFNQPQHF. In DNA form, the CDR3 reads TGCAGCGCAGGGGACAGCTTCAATCAGCCCCAGCATTTT. The rearrangement joins TRBV20-1 to TRBJ1-5, with TRBD1 matching 7 bases. Germline V CDR1 and CDR2: DFQATT, SNEGSKA (reference sequence). The CDR3 covers 13 residues.

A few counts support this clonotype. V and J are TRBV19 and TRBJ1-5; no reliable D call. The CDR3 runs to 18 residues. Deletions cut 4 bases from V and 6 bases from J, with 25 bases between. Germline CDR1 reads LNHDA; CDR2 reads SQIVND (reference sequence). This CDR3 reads CASSTPPGFSWRGQPQHF. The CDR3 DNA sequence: TGTGCCAGTAGTACCCCGCCAGGATTTTCATGGCGAGGTCAGCCCCAGCATTTT.

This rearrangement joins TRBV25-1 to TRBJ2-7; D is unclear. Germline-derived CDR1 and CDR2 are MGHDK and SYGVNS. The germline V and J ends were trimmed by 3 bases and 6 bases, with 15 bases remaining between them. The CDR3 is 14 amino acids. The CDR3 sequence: CASSESAPACEQYF. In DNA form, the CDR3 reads TGTGCCAGCAGTGAGTCGGCTCCCGCCTGCGAGCAGTACTTC.

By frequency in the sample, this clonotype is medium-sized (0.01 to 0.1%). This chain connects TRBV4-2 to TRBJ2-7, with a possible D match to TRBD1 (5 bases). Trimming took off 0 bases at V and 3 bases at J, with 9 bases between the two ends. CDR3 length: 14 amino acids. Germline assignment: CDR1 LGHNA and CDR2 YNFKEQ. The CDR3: CASSQDLTGYEQYF. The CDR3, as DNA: TGTGCCAGCAGCCAAGATCTTACAGGCTACGAGCAGTACTTC.

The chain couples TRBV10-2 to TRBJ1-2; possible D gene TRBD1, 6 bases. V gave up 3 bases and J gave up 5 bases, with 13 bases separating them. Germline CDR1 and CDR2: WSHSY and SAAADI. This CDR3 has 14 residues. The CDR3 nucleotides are TGCGCCAGCAGTGATGGGTCAGGGGAATATGGCTACACCTTC. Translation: CASSDGSGEYGYTF.